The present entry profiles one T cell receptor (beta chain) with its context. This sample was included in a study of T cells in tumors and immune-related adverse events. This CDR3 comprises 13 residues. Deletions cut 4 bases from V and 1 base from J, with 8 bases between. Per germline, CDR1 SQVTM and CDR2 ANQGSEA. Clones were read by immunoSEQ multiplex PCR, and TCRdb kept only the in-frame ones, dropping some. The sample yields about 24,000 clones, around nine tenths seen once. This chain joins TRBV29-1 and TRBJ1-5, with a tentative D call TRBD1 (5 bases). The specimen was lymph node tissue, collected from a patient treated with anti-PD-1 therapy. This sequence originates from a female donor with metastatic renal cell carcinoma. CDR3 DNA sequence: TGCAGCGTTGGAGGGGACAGCAATCAGCCCCAGCATTTT. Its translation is CSVGGDSNQPQHF.